Following are 17 T cell receptor beta chains from one sample sequenced in a study of radiation and T cells in renal cell carcinoma. Clones were read by immunoSEQ multiplex PCR, and TCRdb kept only the in-frame ones, dropping some. The table has 15,000 to 20,000 clones, around three fifths seen once; the top ten hold about 30%. Documented treatment: treatment-naive control, cytoreductive nephrectomy. This specimen was tumor tissue, taken from a patient whose treatment was nephrectomy without radiotherapy. Receptors originate from a man in his forties or fifties with renal cell carcinoma.

This clone was observed a few times. The rearrangement uses TRBV7-9 and TRBJ1-1; possibly TRBD1 for D (6 bases). The germline V gene has CDR1 SEHNR and CDR2 FQNEAQ (reference sequence). The CDR3 is 15 amino acids. Trimming left V 5 bases short and J 0 bases short, with 13 bases between. CDR3 region: CASSPPGHLNTEAFF. CDR3 bases: TGTGCCAGCAGCCCCCCGGGACACCTGAACACTGAAGCTTTCTTT.

The sample holds a few counts of this clone. This rearrangement joins TRBV10-3 to TRBJ2-3; 7 nucleotides line up with TRBD2. Germline loops: CDR1 ENHRY, CDR2 SYGVKD. J was trimmed by 1 base and V by 7 bases; bases with no gene match: 5. This CDR3 is built from 14 residues. CDR3 sequence: CAIKSSGGTDTQYF. The CDR3 nucleotides read TGTGCCATCAAGTCCAGCGGGGGCACAGATACGCAGTATTTT.

The gene calls are TRBV7-8 and TRBJ2-1, with a weak D call TRBD1 (5 bases). The germline V and J ends were trimmed by 5 bases and 5 bases, with 19 bases remaining between them. Germline V gene sequence: CDR1 SGHVS, CDR2 FQNEAQ. This CDR3 has 16 residues. The CDR3 DNA follows: TGTGCCAGCAGCCAGGGCGGATATCAAATAAACAATGAGCAGTTCTTC. As protein: CASSQGGYQINNEQFF.

V is TRBV25-1 and J is TRBJ2-1; D perhaps matches TRBD2 (5 bases). V dropped 3 bases and J dropped 0 bases, with 15 bases sitting between them. This CDR3 has 17 residues. Per germline, CDR1 MGHDK and CDR2 SYGVNS. Here the CDR3 DNA reads TGTGCCAGCAGTGATCGAACGGGGTCGAGCTCCTACAATGAGCAGTTCTTC. Residues: CASSDRTGSSSYNEQFF.

This clone was counted once. Written as DNA, the CDR3 is TGTGCCAGCAGCACTGGACAGGGCACAGATACGCAGTATTTT. This codes for CASSTGQGTDTQYF. The chain couples TRBV2 to TRBJ2-3; 7 bases align to TRBD1. Germline V lookup: CDR1 SNHLY, CDR2 FYNNEI. Trimming removed 6 bases from V and 1 base from J; junction bases left unmatched: 4. This CDR3 spans 14 amino acids.

The chain combines TRBV30 with TRBJ1-4, with a weak D call TRBD1 (5 bases). CDR1 GTSNPN and CDR2 SVGIG come from the germline V gene (reference sequence). The ends were cut back, 1 base at V and 5 bases at J, with 20 bases in the middle. The CDR3 runs to 17 residues. CDR3 in amino acids: CAWSGAGRSSSNEKLFF. The CDR3 nucleotides read TGTGCCTGGAGTGGTGCGGGACGGTCTTCATCAAATGAAAAACTGTTTTTT.

This chain joins TRBV30 and TRBJ2-3; no firm D call. The CDR3 runs 13 residues. Germline loops: CDR1 GTSNPN, CDR2 SVGIG (reference sequence). The ends were cut back, 0 bases at V and 0 bases at J, with 4 bases in the middle. The CDR3 sequence is CAWSVRSTDTQYF. DNA for the CDR3: TGTGCCTGGAGTGTAAGGAGCACAGATACGCAGTATTTT.

This clone appeared a few times. This chain links TRBV7-9 with TRBJ2-1, with D perhaps matching TRBD1 (6 bases). The CDR3 loop spans 13 amino acids. Trimming removed 10 bases at V and 4 bases at J, with 14 bases between. Germline values: CDR1 SEHNR, CDR2 FQNEAQ (reference sequence). The CDR3: CATRDRLYNEQFF. DNA of the CDR3: TGTGCCACCCGAGACAGGTTATACAATGAGCAGTTCTTC. Full variable domain (outside the CDR3, taken from reference TRBV7-9 and TRBJ2-1): DTGVSQNPRHKITKRGQNVTFRCDPISEHNRLYWYRQTLGQGPEFLTYFQNEAQLEKSRLLSDRFSAERPKGSFSTLEIQRTEQGDSAMYLCATRDRLYNEQFFGPGTRLTVL.

The genes are TRBV6-5 and TRBJ1-6; possibly TRBD1 for D (5 bases). There are 13 residues in the CDR3. V was pared by 6 bases and J by 9 bases, with 12 bases between. Germline V gene sequence: CDR1 MNHEY, CDR2 SVGAGI. DNA for the CDR3: TGTGCCAGCAGGAGACCTGGGGGTTCACCCCTCCACTTT. As protein: CASRRPGGSPLHF.

The table lists this clone with a count of one. The chain joins TRBV29-1 to TRBJ2-7; 7 bases align to TRBD1. The CDR3 extends over 15 amino acids. V shed 6 bases, J shed 3 bases, and the junction held 14 bases outside the gene matches. Germline loops: CDR1 SQVTM, CDR2 ANQGSEA. CDR3 bases: TGCAGCGTCCTAAACTCCGACAGGGCAGGCTACGAGCAGTACTTC. Its protein product is CSVLNSDRAGYEQYF.

The chain couples TRBV15 to TRBJ2-1; 9 nucleotides line up with TRBD2. Germline CDR1 and CDR2: LNHNV and YYDKDF (reference sequence). The length of the CDR3 is 15 residues. J gave up 7 bases and V 5 bases, and 9 bases lay outside the gene matches. The CDR3 protein is CATSAGLARRNEQFF. The CDR3 DNA sequence: TGTGCCACCAGCGCTGGACTAGCGAGAAGGAATGAGCAGTTCTTC.

The rearrangement joins TRBV28 to TRBJ2-7; the match to TRBD1 covers 10 bases. J lost 3 bases, V lost 5 bases, and 13 bases had no gene match. CDR1 is MDHEN and CDR2 is SYDVKM in the germline V gene. CDR3 length: 17 residues. CDR3 nucleotides: TGTGCCAGCAGTGCTTCCCTAGGACAGGGGGACTTCTACGAGCAGTACTTC. It specifies CASSASLGQGDFYEQYF.

The chain's CDR3 is CASNQGPYEQYF. CDR3 bases: TGTGCCAGCAACCAAGGGCCATACGAGCAGTACTTC. V is TRBV6-6 and J is TRBJ2-7; D call uncertain. Trimming took off 7 bases at V and 4 bases at J, with 11 bases between the two ends. There are 12 residues in the CDR3. Germline CDR1 MNHNY, CDR2 SVGAGI (reference sequence).

This rearrangement joins TRBV27 to TRBJ2-1; TRBD2 is a possible D gene (5 bases). Between the trimmed V and J ends, which lost 2 bases and 5 bases, there was a span of 13 bases. This CDR3 comprises 15 residues. Germline assignment: CDR1 MNHEY and CDR2 SMNVEV (reference sequence). The CDR3 sequence is CASSLLRGNHNEQFF. Here the CDR3 DNA reads TGTGCCAGCAGTTTACTACGGGGTAACCACAATGAGCAGTTCTTC.

This clone was detected a few times. The chain uses TRBV7-9 and TRBJ2-3; D perhaps matches TRBD2 (6 bases). V dropped 1 base and J dropped 3 bases, with 14 bases sitting between them. Germline CDR1 reads SEHNR; CDR2 reads FQNEAQ (reference sequence). This CDR3 has 16 amino acids. CDR3 loop: CASSLVAGYRTDTQYF. CDR3 sequence (DNA): TGTGCCAGCAGCTTAGTTGCGGGGTATAGGACAGATACGCAGTATTTT.

This clone is medium-sized (0.01 to 0.1%) within its sample. The chain has TRBV7-2 and TRBJ1-5; tentative D call: TRBD1 (5 bases). The CDR3 totals 15 residues. V lost 1 base to trimming and J lost 7 bases, with 14 bases between them. Germline V gene data show CDR1 as SGHTA and CDR2 as FQGNSA. The CDR3 region is CASSLDSQVYQPQHF. DNA of the CDR3: TGTGCCAGCAGCTTAGACTCACAGGTCTACCAGCCCCAGCATTTT.

The chain links TRBV30 to TRBJ1-1, with D perhaps TRBD1 (6 bases). Between the trimmed V and J ends, which lost 2 bases and 3 bases, there was a span of 13 bases. The V gene's germline CDR1 is GTSNPN and CDR2 SVGIG (reference sequence). This CDR3 region has 14 residues. DNA for the CDR3: TGTGCCTGGAGTCCCAGGGCAGGGGACACTGAAGCTTTCTTT. Its protein is CAWSPRAGDTEAFF.